The rows below give T cell receptor beta chains drawn from one sample of a study of CD8+CD57+ T cells in acquired aplastic anemia. TCRdb re-derived calls from the reads in MiXCR, one entry per CDR3 protein. The data contain 250,000 to 350,000 distinct CDR3 sequences, under 65% of them singletons. The sequenced material came from sorted CD4+, CD8+, or CD8+CD57+ T cells (not recorded which) from PBMCs. Source of these receptors: a human donor with aplastic anemia. Both conserved end residues are part of each CDR3. Each record gives: D gene, J gene, V gene, clone size, CDR3 DNA, CDR3 protein. A D gene is named only where the DNA matches it firmly. A clone size is listed for some rows: how often the clone was seen (once, few, many), or a class if it is expanded.

d_gene: -
j_gene: TRBJ2-5
v_gene: TRBV20-1
abundance: few
CDR3nt: TGCAGTGCCCTCCCTACCACGGGAAGGGAGACCCAGTACTTC
CDR3aa: CSALPTTGRETQYF

d_gene: -
j_gene: TRBJ2-7
v_gene: TRBV9
abundance: -
CDR3nt: TGTGCCAGCAGCGAGGGGGACCCGGACTCCTACGAGCAGTACTTC
CDR3aa: CASSEGDPDSYEQYF

d_gene: -
j_gene: TRBJ1-5
v_gene: TRBV2
abundance: few
CDR3nt: TGTGCCAGCAGGGGAGCCGGACTCCGCAATCAGCCCCAGCATTTT
CDR3aa: CASRGAGLRNQPQHF

d_gene: -
j_gene: TRBJ1-1
v_gene: TRBV7-9
abundance: -
CDR3nt: TGTGCCAGCAGCCGAAGAGAGGTCGGAACTGAAGCTTTCTTT
CDR3aa: CASSRREVGTEAFF

d_gene: TRBD1
j_gene: TRBJ2-1
v_gene: TRBV7-9
abundance: few
CDR3nt: TGTGCCAGCAGCGGTGGCGGACAGGGAAACAATGAGCAGTTCTTC
CDR3aa: CASSGGGQGNNEQFF

d_gene: -
j_gene: TRBJ1-6
v_gene: TRBV20-1
abundance: few
CDR3nt: TGCAGTGCTAGACTCGCTAATTCACCCCTCCACTTT
CDR3aa: CSARLANSPLHF

d_gene: TRBD2
j_gene: TRBJ2-7
v_gene: TRBV12-3/TRBV12-4
abundance: -
CDR3nt: TGTGCCAGCAGCTCAACTAGCGGGGCGATCTCCTACGAGCAGTACTTC
CDR3aa: CASSSTSGAISYEQYF

d_gene: TRBD2
j_gene: TRBJ2-2
v_gene: TRBV29-1
abundance: once
CDR3nt: TGCAGCGGGGGACTAGCATCCACCGGGGAGCTGTTTTTT
CDR3aa: CSGGLASTGELFF

d_gene: TRBD2
j_gene: TRBJ2-1
v_gene: TRBV27
abundance: few
CDR3nt: TGTGCCAGCAGTTTAACTAGCGGAACCTACAATGAGCAGTTCTTC
CDR3aa: CASSLTSGTYNEQFF

d_gene: TRBD2
j_gene: TRBJ2-3
v_gene: TRBV10-1
abundance: many
CDR3nt: TGCGCCAGCAGTGAGTCGAGGAGGGTAGCGGGAGCGGATACGCAGTATTTT
CDR3aa: CASSESRRVAGADTQYF

d_gene: TRBD2
j_gene: TRBJ2-7
v_gene: TRBV3-1
abundance: many
CDR3nt: TGTGCCAGCAGCCAAAAGGGACTAAACGAGCAGTACTTC
CDR3aa: CASSQKGLNEQYF

d_gene: -
j_gene: TRBJ2-2
v_gene: TRBV10-3
abundance: many
CDR3nt: TGTGCCATCAGTGGAACATACACCGGGGAGCTGTTTTTT
CDR3aa: CAISGTYTGELFF

d_gene: TRBD1
j_gene: TRBJ2-5
v_gene: TRBV5-4
abundance: -
CDR3nt: TGTGCCAGCAGCCCAGGACAGGGCGGTGAAGTGACCCAGTACTTC
CDR3aa: CASSPGQGGEVTQYF

d_gene: -
j_gene: TRBJ2-2
v_gene: TRBV2
abundance: -
CDR3nt: TGTGCCAGCAGTGAAGCGCGCGGGGTGGGCGGGGAGCTGTTTTTT
CDR3aa: CASSEARGVGGELFF

d_gene: -
j_gene: TRBJ1-2
v_gene: TRBV20-1
abundance: -
CDR3nt: TGCAGTGCTAGCCTGGGGCAGGGGATCGTGGACGGCTACACCTTC
CDR3aa: CSASLGQGIVDGYTF

d_gene: -
j_gene: TRBJ2-6
v_gene: TRBV7-3
abundance: -
CDR3nt: TGTGCCAGCAGCTCTGGGACACTCTCTGGGGCCAACGTCCTGACTTTC
CDR3aa: CASSSGTLSGANVLTF

d_gene: -
j_gene: TRBJ2-7
v_gene: TRBV20-1
abundance: few
CDR3nt: TGCAGTGCTAGCGGCGGGACCTCCTACGAGCAGTACTTC
CDR3aa: CSASGGTSYEQYF

d_gene: TRBD2
j_gene: TRBJ2-5
v_gene: TRBV20-1
abundance: few
CDR3nt: TGCAGTGCTAAAGGACTAGGTGGGGAGACCCAGTACTTC
CDR3aa: CSAKGLGGETQYF

d_gene: -
j_gene: TRBJ2-5
v_gene: TRBV5-6
abundance: many
CDR3nt: TGTGCCAGCAGCTGGGGAACTGGGGAGACCCAGTACTTC
CDR3aa: CASSWGTGETQYF

d_gene: -
j_gene: TRBJ1-1
v_gene: TRBV5-8
abundance: many
CDR3nt: TGTGCCAGCAGCGGGTCGACAGTAAGAACTGAAGCTTTCTTT
CDR3aa: CASSGSTVRTEAFF

d_gene: -
j_gene: TRBJ2-3
v_gene: TRBV7-2
abundance: -
CDR3nt: TGTGCCAGCAGCCCCTCAGACACAGATACGCAGTATTTT
CDR3aa: CASSPSDTDTQYF

d_gene: -
j_gene: TRBJ2-5
v_gene: TRBV19
abundance: -
CDR3nt: TGTGCCAGTAGATTGGGCTGGAACACCGGGGAGACCCAGTACTTC
CDR3aa: CASRLGWNTGETQYF

d_gene: -
j_gene: TRBJ2-3
v_gene: TRBV5-1
abundance: -
CDR3nt: TGCGCCAGCAGCTTGACAGGGTGGGGCGATACGCAGTATTTT
CDR3aa: CASSLTGWGDTQYF

d_gene: -
j_gene: TRBJ2-3
v_gene: TRBV20-1
abundance: few
CDR3nt: TGCAGTGCTAGAGACCTCGGGCGAGATACTAGCACAGATACGCAGTATTTT
CDR3aa: CSARDLGRDTSTDTQYF

d_gene: TRBD1
j_gene: TRBJ1-1
v_gene: TRBV10-3
abundance: few
CDR3nt: TGTGCCATCACCAGCAGAGAGAGGGGGCTAGGTGAAGCTTTCTTT
CDR3aa: CAITSRERGLGEAFF

d_gene: -
j_gene: TRBJ2-7
v_gene: TRBV9
abundance: -
CDR3nt: TGTGCCAGCAGCCCCCAAGGGAGTATCTACGAGCAGTACTTC
CDR3aa: CASSPQGSIYEQYF

d_gene: -
j_gene: TRBJ2-7
v_gene: TRBV7-2
abundance: -
CDR3nt: TGTGCCAGCAGCCCGGCACAGGATACCTACGAGCAGTACTTC
CDR3aa: CASSPAQDTYEQYF

d_gene: -
j_gene: TRBJ2-5
v_gene: TRBV2
abundance: -
CDR3nt: TGTGCCAGCAGTGAAGCGCGGTTGATACAAGAGACCCAGTACTTC
CDR3aa: CASSEARLIQETQYF

d_gene: -
j_gene: TRBJ1-1
v_gene: TRBV6-4
abundance: -
CDR3nt: TGTGCCAGCAGTGACTCGTCCTTGTATTCTGAAGCTTTCTTT
CDR3aa: CASSDSSLYSEAFF

d_gene: -
j_gene: TRBJ1-2
v_gene: TRBV6-5
abundance: many
CDR3nt: TGTGCCAGCAGGACGGACGAATATTGGGGCTACACCTTC
CDR3aa: CASRTDEYWGYTF